The text below deals with one T cell receptor beta chain. Its antigen is currently not known. No quality values exist for individual bases; no much larger clone is one base distant. TCRbeta CDR3 regions were amplified from genomic DNA using the immunoSEQ Assay, a bias-controlled multiplex PCR. Per the original workflow: The number of nucleated cells in each sample was estimated from the amplification of reference gene primers within the assay. To quantify the absolute abundance of each unique TCRbeta CDR3 rearrangement, sequence reads were collapsed and filtered. For each sample, productive Simpson clonality was calculated as the square root of Simpson's diversity index across productive rearrangements. The immuneACCESS repertoire file appears here via TCRdb, limited to in-frame rearrangements. These files lack a portion of the clones; in checked studies, under half of the deficit traces to unresolved V genes, and the cause of the others is not known. V and J calls and clone size are given by that table; D and trimming were obtained from the DNA. This sample is represented by tens of thousands of clones; 60% to 85% of them were singletons. The biggest ten clones account for 7.5% to 10% of the sample.

V loses 1 base, J loses 11 bases, and the germline ends lie 14 bases apart. The CDR3 runs 14 amino acids, cysteine and phenylalanine included. Only the CDR3 DNA is retained, 42 bases long and in frame from the first base. CDR1 SGHVS and CDR2 FQNEAQ are derived from the germline V gene. Whole blood was collected in K2EDTA tubes by collaborating institutions according to the institutions' own protocols. For TCRbeta analysis, collaborators shipped samples in one of three forms: frozen whole blood, isolated PBMCs, or DNA extracted from either of those sample types. The data were obtained in a study of blood T cell repertoires in COVID-19 (dated by TCRdb to 2018 to 2021). Regarding the research as a whole: Samples covering the acute and convalescent phases of COVID-19 were provided by collaborators in the United States, Italy and Spain. The material from the prospective study consisted of cDNA or gDNA derived from T cells, B-cell-depleted T cells, or PBMCs. The dataset comprised deeply sampled blood TCRbeta repertoires from subjects exposed to, actively infected with, or recovered from COVID-19. The repertoires were released in a freely available public database intended as a resource for research on the immune response to SARS-CoV-2. The samples were drawn from the first 160 participants of the ongoing ImmuneRACE study and from 950 to 1,500 subjects provided by 6 global collaborators. The sample metadata nearly always contained a de-identified subject ID, COVID-19 status, age in years and sex. HLA class I and class II types, where available, came from metadata supplied by the sample provider rather than from assay-based typing.

What the authors observed across the whole study: The quantity of clinical and demographic metadata differed by source and by participant and was supplied without curation.

The sequenced sample was peripheral blood. The rearrangement joined TRBV7-8 to TRBJ1-4; a weak D assignment points to TRBD1 (6 bases agree). The receptor was derived from a human donor in a cohort sampled during active COVID-19. The base sequence is TGTGCCAGCAGCTTAGAGGCCAGGGGAGCGAAACTGTTTTTT. Its protein is CASSLEARGAKLFF.